Listed here is a single T cell receptor (beta chain). Its antigen is currently unknown. V lost 2 bases and J 1 base, leaving 8 bases between the germline ends. The CDR3 is made up of 15 amino acids. Next came a second PCR, run for roughly 6 to 11 cycles, which used a sample-barcoded 5' primer along with a J-beta primer mix. Each cDNA molecule was tagged by a template-switch adaptor that had 12 random nucleotides. One entry per CDR3 protein results from TCRdb running MiXCR on the 5' RACE reads. The top ten hold 18% of the sample, which has 1,100,000 or so distinct CDR3 sequences, 40% to 50% seen once. Ranging in age from roughly 6 to 90, the donors were healthy Caucasian individuals from Russia. This specimen comes from a study of blood T cells in healthy people across ages. Study results and limitations: Long-lived donors exceeded aged donors in naive CD4+ cells and diversity.

Sequencing was done on a sample of blood. The chain carries TRBV12-3 or TRBV12-4 and TRBJ2-2; D gene uncertain. The source is a woman aged 60-75 years in good health. CDR3 in DNA: TGTGCCAGCAGTTTACACGTGGGGAACACCGGGGAGCTGTTTTTT. This sequence encodes CASSLHVGNTGELFF.